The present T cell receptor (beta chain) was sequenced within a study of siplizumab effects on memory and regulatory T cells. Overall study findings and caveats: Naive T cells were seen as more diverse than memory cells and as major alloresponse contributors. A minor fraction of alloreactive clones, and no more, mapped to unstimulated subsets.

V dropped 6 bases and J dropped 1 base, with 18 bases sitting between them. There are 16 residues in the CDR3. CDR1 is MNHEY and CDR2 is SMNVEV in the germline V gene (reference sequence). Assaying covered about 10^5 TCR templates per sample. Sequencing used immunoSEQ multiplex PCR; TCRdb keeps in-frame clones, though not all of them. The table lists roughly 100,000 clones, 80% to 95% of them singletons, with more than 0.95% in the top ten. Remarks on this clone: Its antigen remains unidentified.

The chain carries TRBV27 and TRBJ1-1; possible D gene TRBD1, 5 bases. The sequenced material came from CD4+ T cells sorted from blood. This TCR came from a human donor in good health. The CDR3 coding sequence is TGTGCCAGCAGACAGACAGCCTCTCTCGGGAACACTGAAGCTTTCTTT. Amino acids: CASRQTASLGNTEAFF.